This T cell receptor beta chain was recovered during a study of T cell responses to AZD1222 COVID-19 vaccine. Between the trimmed V and J ends, which lost 2 bases and 0 bases, there was a span of 13 bases. The germline V gene encodes CDR1 GTSNPN and CDR2 SVGIG (reference sequence). The CDR3 consists of 15 residues. Method: immunoSEQ multiplex PCR; TCRdb's copy keeps in-frame clones and lacks some. The sample carries approximately 80,000 clones, roughly 88% recorded once. There are a few counts of this clone. As yet, its antigen is unknown. Study-wide results and caveats: The study sampled repertoires only after the peak T cell response. Spike-specific TCR breadth and depth rose after two AZD1222 doses. Donors skewed white British and female; clonal diversity was possibly underestimated. Among those given AZD1222, only 6 or 7 were seropositive at baseline.

This receptor was obtained from an adult who received the AZD1222 COVID-19 vaccine. The sequencing here drew on peripheral blood, taken 28 days after the second AZD1222 dose. The chain is built from TRBV30 and TRBJ1-2; TRBD1 is a possible D gene (6 bases). The CDR3 region is CAWSPTGTPNYGYTF. CDR3 DNA sequence: TGTGCCTGGAGTCCTACAGGGACACCTAACTATGGCTACACCTTC.